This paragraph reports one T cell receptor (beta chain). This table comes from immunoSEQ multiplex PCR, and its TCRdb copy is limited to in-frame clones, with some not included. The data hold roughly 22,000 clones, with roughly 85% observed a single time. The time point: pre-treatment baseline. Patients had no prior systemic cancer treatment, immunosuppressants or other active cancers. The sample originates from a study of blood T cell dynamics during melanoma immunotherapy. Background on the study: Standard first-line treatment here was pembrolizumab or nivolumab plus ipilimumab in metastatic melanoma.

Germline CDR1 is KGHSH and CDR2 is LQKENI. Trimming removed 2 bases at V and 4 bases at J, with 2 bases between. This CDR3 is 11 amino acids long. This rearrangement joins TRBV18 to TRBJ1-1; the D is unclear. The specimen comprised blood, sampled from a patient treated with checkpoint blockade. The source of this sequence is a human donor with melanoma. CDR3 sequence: CASSPSTEAFF. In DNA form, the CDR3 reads TGTGCCAGCTCACCAAGCACTGAAGCTTTCTTT. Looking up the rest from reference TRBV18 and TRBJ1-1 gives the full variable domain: NAGVMQNPRHLVRRRGQEARLRCSPMKGHSHVYWYRQLPEEGLKFMVYLQKENIIDESGMPKERFSAEFPKEGPSILRIQQVVRGDSAAYFCASSPSTEAFFGQGTRLTVV.